This T cell receptor beta chain was captured by sequencing in a study of cytomegalovirus exposure and HLA in healthy donors. At the level of the study: Earlier, 95 million to 120 million unique TCR beta sequences were recovered from 200 million or so T cells by an analysis. HLA-typed donors were the source of approximately 80 million unique TCRs held in an early data release.

PCR involved 60 Vbeta and 13 Jbeta primers. Measured with immunoSEQ multiplex PCR; TCRdb has only the in-frame clones, and not every one. The data contain 150,000 to 200,000 clones, around 86% of them seen just once; the ten biggest clones take up more than 0.9%. On this clone: Its target is unknown.

Findings and limits, study-wide: No immune exposure information besides CMV serostatus was available. Reports indicate that TCR beta sequences accurately predicted the HLA-A and HLA-B alleles of most subjects.

The V and J ends lost 4 bases and 2 bases, in that order; junction bases with no gene match: 3. Germline assignment: CDR1 SGDLS and CDR2 YYNGEE. This CDR3 has 14 residues. This rearrangement joins TRBV9 to TRBJ1-5; the match to TRBD1 covers 7 bases. This TCR was sampled from a girl aged 2-15 years in good health and CMV-seropositive. Sequencing used PBMCs. The CDR3 here is CASSNGQGNQPQHF. The CDR3 nucleotides are TGTGCCAGCAGCAACGGACAGGGCAATCAGCCCCAGCATTTT.